The source of this T cell receptor beta chain is a study of T cells in tuberculosis. Study-wide points: Shorter CDR3-alpha in active tuberculosis partly drove smaller distances. GMM-specific TCRs were nearer to active tuberculosis alpha repertoires, suggesting expansion.

On this clone: Its cognate antigen is unknown.

Tuberculin skin test and IGRA determined adolescents' latent tuberculosis status at entry. On average about 100,000 T cells per donor were immunosequenced. The protocol was immunoSEQ multiplex PCR, while the TCRdb copy is restricted to in-frame clones and leaves out a portion. The sample records fewer than 40,000 clones, approximately 93% being singletons. With 5 bases removed from V and 4 bases from J, the gap between germline ends came to 8 bases. CDR1 is MDHEN, CDR2 SYDVKM, per germline. The CDR3 contains 13 residues. This receptor was identified in a donor aged 10 to 29 with latent tuberculosis or without tuberculosis infection. What was sequenced was PBMCs. The V call is TRBV28, the J call TRBJ1-4; possible D gene TRBD1, 5 bases. CDR3 in amino acids: CASSLDSNEKLFF. CDR3 DNA sequence: TGTGCCAGCAGTCTAGACAGTAATGAAAAACTGTTTTTT.